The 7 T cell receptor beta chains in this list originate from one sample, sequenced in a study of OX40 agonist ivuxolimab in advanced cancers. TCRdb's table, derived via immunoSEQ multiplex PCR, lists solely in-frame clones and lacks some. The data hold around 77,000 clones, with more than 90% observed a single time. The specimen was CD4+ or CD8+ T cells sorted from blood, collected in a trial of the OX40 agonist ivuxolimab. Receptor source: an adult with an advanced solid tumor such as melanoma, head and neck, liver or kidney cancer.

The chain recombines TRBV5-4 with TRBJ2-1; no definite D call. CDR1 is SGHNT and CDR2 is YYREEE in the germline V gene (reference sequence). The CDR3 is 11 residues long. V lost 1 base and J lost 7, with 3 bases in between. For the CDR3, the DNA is TGTGCCAGCAGCTTGAATAATGAGCAGTTCTTC. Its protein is CASSLNNEQFF.

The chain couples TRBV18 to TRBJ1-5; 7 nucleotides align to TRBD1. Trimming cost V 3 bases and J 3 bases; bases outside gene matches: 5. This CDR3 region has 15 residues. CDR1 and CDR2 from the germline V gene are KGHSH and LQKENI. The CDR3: CASSPRDSDNQPQHF. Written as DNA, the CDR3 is TGTGCCAGCTCACCGCGGGACAGTGACAATCAGCCCCAGCATTTT.

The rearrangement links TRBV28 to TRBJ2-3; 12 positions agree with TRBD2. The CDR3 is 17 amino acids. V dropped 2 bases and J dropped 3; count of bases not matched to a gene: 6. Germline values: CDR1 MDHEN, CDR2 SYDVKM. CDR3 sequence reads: CASSLGGLAGSTDTQYF. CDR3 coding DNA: TGTGCCAGCAGTTTAGGAGGACTAGCGGGATCAACAGATACGCAGTATTTT.

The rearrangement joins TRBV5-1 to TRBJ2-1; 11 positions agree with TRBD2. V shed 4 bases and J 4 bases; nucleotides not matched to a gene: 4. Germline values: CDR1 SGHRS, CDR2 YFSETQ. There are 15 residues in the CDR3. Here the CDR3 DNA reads TGCGCCAGCAGCCTAGGGACTAGCGGTTACAATGAGCAGTTCTTC. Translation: CASSLGTSGYNEQFF. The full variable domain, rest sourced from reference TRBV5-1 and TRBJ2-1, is KAGVTQTPRYLIKTRGQQVTLSCSPISGHRSVSWYQQTPGQGLQFLFEYFSETQRNKGNFPGRFSGRQFSNSRSEMNVSTLELGDSALYLCASSLGTSGYNEQFFGPGTRLTVL.

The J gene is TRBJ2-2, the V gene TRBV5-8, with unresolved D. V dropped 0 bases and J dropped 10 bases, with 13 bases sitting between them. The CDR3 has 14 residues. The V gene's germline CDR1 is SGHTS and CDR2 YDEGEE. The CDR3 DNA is TGTGCCAGCAGCTTGGCGCGGTTATCACAGGAGCTGTTTTTT. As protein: CASSLARLSQELFF.

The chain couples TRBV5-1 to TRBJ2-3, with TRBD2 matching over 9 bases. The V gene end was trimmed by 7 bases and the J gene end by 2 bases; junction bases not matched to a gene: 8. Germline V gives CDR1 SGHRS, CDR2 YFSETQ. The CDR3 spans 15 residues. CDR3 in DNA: TGCGCCAGCTGCTCAGCGGGAGGACCCACAGATACGCAGTATTTT. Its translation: CASCSAGGPTDTQYF.

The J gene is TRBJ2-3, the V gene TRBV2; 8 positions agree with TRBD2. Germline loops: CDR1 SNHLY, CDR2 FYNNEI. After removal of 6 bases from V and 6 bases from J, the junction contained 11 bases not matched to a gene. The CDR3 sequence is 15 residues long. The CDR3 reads CASSAGLALTDTQYF. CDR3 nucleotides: TGTGCCAGCAGCGCAGGACTAGCCCTCACGGATACGCAGTATTTT.